Listed here is a single T cell receptor (beta chain). The data originate from a study of immune evolution from preneoplasia to lung adenocarcinoma. The method was immunoSEQ multiplex PCR; TCRdb's version includes in-frame clones alone and lacks a portion of them. The profile shows about 6,300 clones, 60% to 80% of them singletons. The CDR3 loop spans 15 amino acids. V was pared by 4 bases and J by 6 bases, with 12 bases of the junction left unmatched. CDR1 and CDR2 from the germline V gene are SGHVS and FQNEAQ. Macro-dissection enriched premalignant or tumor cells before nucleic acid extraction. The TCR was taken from a person between 65 and 79 years old with lung adenocarcinoma. Sequenced input: FFPE minimally invasive lung adenocarcinoma tissue. The chain couples TRBV7-8 to TRBJ2-7; 7 bases agree with TRBD2. Written as DNA, the CDR3 is TGTGCCAGCAGCTCAGGACTAGGGGATTGGGTCGAGCAGTACTTC. Translating it yields CASSSGLGDWVEQYF.